This TCR beta chain was recorded in a study of early T cells in non-severe SARS-CoV-2 infection. Overall study context: Chains were not paired, and sequencing was done on bulk RNA from unsorted whole blood.

The CDR3 runs 13 residues. Germline CDR1 SGHAT, CDR2 FQNNGV. V was trimmed by 2 bases and J by 4 bases, leaving 5 bases between them. In the library, individual cDNA molecules carried attached unique molecular identifiers. From the 5' RACE reads, TCRdb called clonotypes with MiXCR, one entry per CDR3 protein. This sample has more than 95,000 distinct CDR3 sequences, with approximately 9.9% found just once. Broader study findings: Reliance on VDJdb matching favored anti-spike CD8 responses; private and CD4 specificities were missed.

This clonotype has only a few counts. Antigen specificity is unknown. This chain connects TRBV11-2 to TRBJ1-4; D remains unclear. This clonotype originated in an adult who was a healthcare worker with PCR-confirmed SARS-CoV-2 infection or an uninfected control (not recorded which). Material: whole blood, obtained at baseline. The CDR3 spells CASSLRLNEKLFF. The CDR3 DNA sequence: TGTGCCAGCAGCTTAAGGCTTAATGAAAAACTGTTTTTT.